The clone carrying this T cell receptor (beta chain) was counted only a few times. The data belong to a study of CD8+ T cells in alopecia areata. The sample's treatment: oral pan-JAK inhibitor, 5-10 mg twice daily. Extraction and reverse transcription of RNA yielded cDNA as the sequencing template. Produced via immunoSEQ multiplex PCR; TCRdb's table is partial and in-frame only. The data show about 180,000 clones, 58% seen once. This clonotype was obtained from a human donor with alopecia areata. Sequences were derived from CD4+ T cells sorted from blood, sampled around week 55, from a patient treated with tofacitinib.

CDR3: CSVGEGSYNEQFF. In DNA, the CDR3 is TGCAGCGTTGGAGAGGGCTCCTACAATGAGCAGTTCTTC. The V gene is TRBV29-1, the J gene TRBJ2-1; D possibly corresponds to TRBD2 (5 bases). The CDR3 length is 13 residues. Germline V CDR1 and CDR2: SQVTM, ANQGSEA. V shed 4 bases and J shed 0 bases, with 7 bases lying between them.